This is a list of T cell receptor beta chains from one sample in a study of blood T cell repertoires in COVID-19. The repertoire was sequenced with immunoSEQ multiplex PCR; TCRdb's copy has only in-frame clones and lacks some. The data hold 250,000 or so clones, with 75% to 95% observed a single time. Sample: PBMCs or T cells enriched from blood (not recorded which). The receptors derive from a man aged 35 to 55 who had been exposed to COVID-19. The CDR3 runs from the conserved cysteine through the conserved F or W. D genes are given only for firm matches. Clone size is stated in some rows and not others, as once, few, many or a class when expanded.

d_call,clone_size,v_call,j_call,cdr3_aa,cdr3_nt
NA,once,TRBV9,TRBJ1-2,CASSVGQSSNYGYTF,TGTGCCAGCAGCGTTGGACAGTCCTCTAACTATGGCTACACCTTC
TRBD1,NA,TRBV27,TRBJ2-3,CASRDRVLKADTQYF,TGTGCCAGCAGGGACAGGGTGTTGAAGGCAGATACGCAGTATTTT
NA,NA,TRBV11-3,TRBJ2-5,CASSGLMEETQYF,TGTGCCAGCAGCGGACTTATGGAAGAGACCCAGTACTTC
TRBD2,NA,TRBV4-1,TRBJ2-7,CASSQDVLAGGGEQYF,TGCGCCAGCAGCCAAGATGTACTAGCGGGAGGCGGCGAGCAGTACTTC
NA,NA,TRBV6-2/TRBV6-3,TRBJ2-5,CASSAKQETQYF,TGTGCCAGCAGTGCGAAACAAGAGACCCAGTACTTC
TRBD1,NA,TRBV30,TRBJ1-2,CAWSIPGTEYYGYTF,TGTGCCTGGAGTATCCCCGGGACAGAGTACTATGGCTACACCTTC
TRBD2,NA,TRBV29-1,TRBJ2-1,CSVETSVAEQFF,TGCAGCGTCGAGACTAGCGTGGCGGAGCAGTTCTTC
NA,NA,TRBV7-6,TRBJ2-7,CASSPRGVSYEQYF,TGTGCCAGCAGCCCCCGCGGGGTCTCCTACGAGCAGTACTTC
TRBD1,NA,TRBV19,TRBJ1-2,CASSRDRIPNYGYTF,TGTGCCAGTAGTAGGGACAGGATACCTAACTATGGCTACACCTTC
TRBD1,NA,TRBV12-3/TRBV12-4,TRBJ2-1,CASSLTGGEQFF,TGTGCCAGCAGTTTGACAGGGGGTGAGCAGTTCTTC
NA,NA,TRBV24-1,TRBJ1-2,CATSDGGGYGYTF,TGTGCCACCAGTGATGGGGGAGGCTATGGCTACACCTTC
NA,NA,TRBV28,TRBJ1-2,CASRYLQAPRRWYTF,TGTGCCAGCAGATACCTACAGGCGCCGCGTCGGTGGTACACCTTC
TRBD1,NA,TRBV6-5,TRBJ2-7,CASSYNLGTGDEQYF,TGTGCCAGCAGTTATAATCTGGGGACAGGGGACGAGCAGTACTTC
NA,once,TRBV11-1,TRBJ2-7,CASSSDRGEQYF,TGTGCCAGCAGCTCGGACCGCGGGGAGCAGTACTTC
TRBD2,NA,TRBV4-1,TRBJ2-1,CASSQGQIAGGHYEQFF,TGCGCCAGCAGCCAAGGACAAATAGCGGGAGGGCACTATGAGCAGTTCTTC
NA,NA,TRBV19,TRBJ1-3,CAASQTEGNTIYF,TGTGCCGCCAGCCAGACAGAAGGAAACACCATATATTTT
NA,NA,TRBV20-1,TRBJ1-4,CSASYLEKLFF,TGCAGTGCTAGTTACTTGGAAAAACTGTTTTTT
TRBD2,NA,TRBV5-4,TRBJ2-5,CASSPGGTSEETQYF,TGTGCCAGCAGCCCGGGAGGGACTAGTGAAGAGACCCAGTACTTC
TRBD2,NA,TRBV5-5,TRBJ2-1,CASSLAGVGEQFF,TGTGCCAGCAGCTTAGCGGGAGTAGGTGAGCAGTTCTTC
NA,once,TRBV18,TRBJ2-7,CASSPPNTEKNSYEQYF,TGTGCCAGCTCACCACCGAATACAGAAAAGAACTCCTACGAGCAGTACTTC
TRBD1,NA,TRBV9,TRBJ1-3,CASSPTAGGGNTIYF,TGTGCCAGCAGCCCGACCGCAGGGGGTGGAAACACCATATATTTT
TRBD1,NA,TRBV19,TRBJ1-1,CASRKTGDMNTEAFF,TGTGCCAGTCGAAAAACAGGGGATATGAACACTGAAGCTTTCTTT
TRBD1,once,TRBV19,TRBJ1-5,CATAPTGGAGQPQHF,TGTGCCACCGCACCGACAGGGGGGGCCGGTCAGCCCCAGCATTTT
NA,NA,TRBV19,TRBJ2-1,CASSNNAGARGPTTYNEQFF,TGTGCCAGTAGCAACAACGCGGGGGCTCGGGGACCTACGACCTACAATGAGCAGTTCTTC
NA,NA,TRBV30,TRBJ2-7,CAWSARRDYPVYEQYF,TGTGCCTGGAGTGCCCGCCGGGATTACCCCGTCTACGAGCAGTACTTC
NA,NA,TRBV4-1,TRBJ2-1,CASSHPLGESEQFF,TGCGCCAGCAGCCACCCCCTCGGGGAATCTGAGCAGTTCTTC
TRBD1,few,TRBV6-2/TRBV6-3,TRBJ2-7,CASSLDPGTGAHEQYF,TGTGCCAGCAGTTTAGACCCCGGGACAGGGGCGCACGAGCAGTACTTC
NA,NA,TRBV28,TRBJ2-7,CASSSRQRTTYEQYF,TGTGCCAGCAGTTCCCGACAGCGCACTACCTACGAGCAGTACTTC